Presented here are 23 T cell receptor beta chains from one specimen sequenced in a study of cytomegalovirus exposure and HLA in healthy donors. It was with 60 Vbeta and 13 Jbeta primers that the PCR ran. Assay: immunoSEQ multiplex PCR; the TCRdb copy retains only in-frame clones and omits some. The data show over 150,000 clones, 74% seen once. Sequencing was carried out using PBMCs. The source of these receptors is a man younger than 40 in good health and CMV-seronegative.

This clone was observed a few times. The chain carries TRBV2 and TRBJ1-4; 7 nucleotides align to TRBD1. From germline, CDR1 is SNHLY and CDR2 FYNNEI. The CDR3 sequence is 14 residues long. V gave up 1 base and J gave up 10 bases; unmatched junction bases: 6. The CDR3, as DNA: TGTGCCAGCAGTGAAGGACAGGGCCTCGGAAAACTGTTTTTT. Its translation is CASSEGQGLGKLFF. Full variable domain (outside the CDR3, taken from reference TRBV2 and TRBJ1-4): EPEVTQTPSHQVTQMGQEVILRCVPISNHLYFYWYRQILGQKVEFLVSFYNNEISEKSEIFDDQFSVERPDGSNFTLKIRSTKLEDSAMYFCASSEGQGLGKLFFGSGTQLSVL.

This clone showed up just a few times. This chain links TRBV19 with TRBJ1-2, with D perhaps matching TRBD1 (5 bases). The germline V gene has CDR1 LNHDA and CDR2 SQIVND (reference sequence). V was trimmed by 8 bases and J by 0 bases, leaving 7 bases between them. This CDR3 is 12 amino acids long. The CDR3 loop is CASWTSNYGYTF. The CDR3, as DNA: TGTGCCAGTTGGACATCTAACTATGGCTACACCTTC.

Details on this clone: One end of the junction is discordant with germline, which a read error may explain. V is TRBV30 and J is TRBJ2-6; 9 bases map to TRBD1. The CDR3 runs 15 residues. The V gene's germline CDR1 is GTSNPN and CDR2 SVGIG (reference sequence). This CDR3 is CAWSVQGAGANVLPF. The CDR3 DNA sequence: TGTGCCTGGAGTGTACAGGGGGCTGGGGCCAACGTCCTGCCTTTC.

The genes are TRBV29-1 and TRBJ2-2; the match to TRBD2 covers 9 bases. V lost 6 bases and J lost 3; bases outside the gene matches: 5. The germline V gene has CDR1 SQVTM and CDR2 ANQGSEA. CDR3 size: 14 residues. CDR3 DNA sequence: TGCAGCGTCTCTAGCGGGGTGGACACCGGGGAGCTGTTTTTT. Translating gives CSVSSGVDTGELFF.

V is TRBV4-2 and J is TRBJ2-1; 7 bases line up with TRBD1. Germline CDR1 LGHNA, CDR2 YNFKEQ. This CDR3 has 15 amino acids. With V trimmed by 0 bases and J by 4 bases, 3 bases remained unmatched. CDR3 bases: TGTGCCAGCAGCCAAGAGCGACAGGGATACAATGAGCAGTTCTTC. Its translation is CASSQERQGYNEQFF.

This chain links TRBV15 with TRBJ1-2; D uncertain. CDR1 is LNHNV and CDR2 is YYDKDF in the germline V gene (reference sequence). This CDR3 is 16 amino acids long. V was shortened by 1 base and J by 7 bases, with 19 bases between the two germline ends. The chain's CDR3 is CATSRAEVGPVGGYTF. In DNA, the CDR3 is TGTGCCACCAGCAGAGCCGAGGTCGGCCCAGTCGGTGGCTACACCTTC.

This chain joins TRBV29-1 and TRBJ2-2; 9 bases fit TRBD1. The CDR3 has 15 residues. V lost 6 bases and J lost 6; bases outside the gene matches: 11. Germline-derived CDR1 and CDR2 are SQVTM and ANQGSEA. The CDR3 DNA sequence: TGCAGCGTAGCACCCAGGACAGGGGTACCCGGGGAGCTGTTTTTT. This codes for CSVAPRTGVPGELFF.

This clone qualifies as large (0.1 to 1%). CDR3 residues: CASRNMNTEAFF. The CDR3 region has the DNA TGTGCCAGCCGTAATATGAACACTGAAGCTTTCTTT. The chain recombines TRBV7-9 with TRBJ1-1, with D unclear. CDR1 is SEHNR, CDR2 FQNEAQ, per germline (reference sequence). The CDR3 has 12 amino acids. Trimming pared 8 bases from V and 0 bases from J, leaving 7 bases between.

This clone appeared a few times. The chain recombines TRBV7-2 with TRBJ2-1, with 7 bases aligning to TRBD2. Germline values: CDR1 SGHTA, CDR2 FQGNSA. The CDR3 runs 16 residues. V was clipped by 4 bases and J by 7 bases; unmatched bases: 13. The CDR3 coding sequence is TGTGCCAGCAGCTACGCTGGGAGCGGGGTAGTGAATGAGCAGTTCTTC. As protein: CASSYAGSGVVNEQFF. Looking up the rest from reference TRBV7-2 and TRBJ2-1 gives the full variable domain: GAGVSQSPSNKVTEKGKDVELRCDPISGHTALYWYRQSLGQGLEFLIYFQGNSAPDKSGLPSDRFSAERTGGSVSTLTIQRTQQEDSAVYLCASSYAGSGVVNEQFFGPGTRLTVL.

This rearrangement joins TRBV4-2 to TRBJ1-2, with a weak D call TRBD1 (5 bases). Trimming stripped 8 bases from V and 3 bases from J, with 10 bases between. The CDR3 consists of 12 residues. Per germline, CDR1 LGHNA and CDR2 YNFKEQ. DNA for the CDR3: TGTGCCAGCGGGGGGGGTCACTATGGCTACACCTTC. This encodes CASGGGHYGYTF.

The V gene is TRBV6-1, the J gene TRBJ1-1, with 8 bases fitting TRBD1. With V trimmed by 10 bases and J by 7 bases, 8 bases remained unmatched. The CDR3 is 12 residues long. CDR1 is MNHNS and CDR2 is SASEGT in the germline V gene. CDR3 nucleotides: TGTGCCATACATGGGACAGGCCTTGAAGCTTTCTTT. It specifies CAIHGTGLEAFF.

This rearrangement joins TRBV7-2 to TRBJ2-5; D gene unclear. The V gene lost 0 bases and the J gene lost 1 base, with 12 bases spanning the gap. CDR3 length equals 16 residues. Germline V gene sequence: CDR1 SGHTA, CDR2 FQGNSA. Written as DNA, the CDR3 is TGTGCCAGCAGCTTAGCGGTGGTACTCACCCAAGAGACCCAGTACTTC. The encoded protein is CASSLAVVLTQETQYF.

For the CDR3, the DNA is TGTGCCAGCAGAAACAGACAGGGTACGAACACTGAAGCTTTCTTT. This sequence encodes CASRNRQGTNTEAFF. The chain recombines TRBV6-6 with TRBJ1-1; TRBD1 aligns across 7 bases. The CDR3 has 15 amino acids. Germline CDR1 reads MNHNY; CDR2 reads SVGAGI (reference sequence). V was clipped by 6 bases and J by 1 base; unmatched bases: 8.

The CDR3 coding sequence is TGTGCCAGCAGCTTACCCGGGACTAGCGGGAATGAGCAGTTCTTC. As protein: CASSLPGTSGNEQFF. The V gene is TRBV5-4, the J gene TRBJ2-1, with 12 bases identical to TRBD2. Germline CDR1 reads SGHNT; CDR2 reads YYREEE (reference sequence). The CDR3 loop spans 15 amino acids. Trimming at V came to 2 bases and at J to 7 bases, leaving 4 bases not matched to a gene.

The V gene is TRBV7-9, the J gene TRBJ2-2, with a possible D match to TRBD2 (7 bases). Germline CDR1 reads SEHNR; CDR2 reads FQNEAQ (reference sequence). The CDR3 totals 16 residues. The V gene lost 6 bases and the J gene lost 2 bases, with 16 bases spanning the gap. Here the CDR3 DNA reads TGTGCCAGCAGTTATAAGGGGGGGCTAAACACCGGGGAGCTGTTTTTT. Translation: CASSYKGGLNTGELFF. The whole variable domain, remainder taken from reference TRBV7-9 and TRBJ2-2, is DTGVSQNPRHKITKRGQNVTFRCDPISEHNRLYWYRQTLGQGPEFLTYFQNEAQLEKSRLLSDRFSAERPKGSFSTLEIQRTEQGDSAMYLCASSYKGGLNTGELFFGEGSRLTVL.

The chain is built from TRBV5-1 and TRBJ2-2; 8 nucleotides align to TRBD2. V gave up 1 base and J gave up 0 bases; unmatched junction bases: 2. Per germline, CDR1 SGHRS and CDR2 YFSETQ. The length of the CDR3 is 16 residues. In DNA, the CDR3 is TGCGCCAGCAGCTTGCCGGGGGGGACGAACACCGGGGAGCTGTTTTTT. Its protein product is CASSLPGGTNTGELFF.

The chain combines TRBV27 with TRBJ2-1; 7 positions agree with TRBD1. CDR3 length: 13 amino acids. CDR1 and CDR2 from the germline V gene are MNHEY and SMNVEV (reference sequence). With V trimmed by 3 bases and J by 14 bases, 10 bases remained unmatched. The CDR3 DNA follows: TGTGCCAGCAGTTTCTCAAACAGGGGTGTGGAGTTCTTC. Its protein product is CASSFSNRGVEFF.

The gene calls are TRBV30 and TRBJ2-7, with TRBD1 identical over 8 bases. V lost 3 bases, J lost 6 bases, and 16 bases stayed unmatched. CDR1 is GTSNPN and CDR2 is SVGIG in the germline V gene (reference sequence). This CDR3 comprises 16 residues. The CDR3 DNA reads TGTGCCTGGAGAGCAAAGATGGGACAGGCAACTACCGAGCAGTACTTC. This translates into CAWRAKMGQATTEQYF.

Here the CDR3 reads CASSQGQRTEAFF. CDR3 nucleotides: TGCGCCAGCAGCCAGGGACAACGCACTGAAGCTTTCTTT. The chain uses TRBV5-1 and TRBJ1-1; D might be TRBD1 (6 bases). Germline CDR1 is SGHRS and CDR2 is YFSETQ. The CDR3 consists of 13 residues. The V end was cut by 4 bases, the J end by 4 bases, with 11 bases between. Full variable domain (outside the CDR3, taken from reference TRBV5-1 and TRBJ1-1): KAGVTQTPRYLIKTRGQQVTLSCSPISGHRSVSWYQQTPGQGLQFLFEYFSETQRNKGNFPGRFSGRQFSNSRSEMNVSTLELGDSALYLCASSQGQRTEAFFGQGTRLTVV.

The genes are TRBV7-9 and TRBJ2-1; 9 bases align to TRBD2. CDR1 is SEHNR and CDR2 is FQNEAQ in the germline V gene (reference sequence). The CDR3 is made up of 15 amino acids. V gave up 1 base and J gave up 8 bases; unmatched junction bases: 6. The CDR3 spells CASSLGAGGLYEQFF. In nucleotides, the CDR3 is TGTGCCAGCAGCTTAGGGGCGGGGGGGCTGTATGAGCAGTTCTTC.

Concerning this clone: One end of the junction varies from germline; a read error may be responsible. The V and J genes are TRBV19 and TRBJ1-5; 9 nucleotides agree with TRBD1. This CDR3 comprises 17 residues. Per germline, CDR1 LNHDA and CDR2 SQIVND (reference sequence). This CDR3 reads CASSAPTGTGNNQPQNF. CDR3 nucleotide sequence: TGTGCCAGTAGTGCCCCAACCGGGACAGGGAACAATCAGCCCCAGAATTTT. Full variable domain (remainder filled in from reference TRBV19 and TRBJ1-5): DGGITQSPKYLFRKEGQNVTLSCEQNLNHDAMYWYRQDPGQGLRLIYYSQIVNDFQKGDIAEGYSVSREKKESFPLTVTSAQKNPTAFYLCASSAPTGTGNNQPQNFGDGTRLSIL.

This sequence joins TRBV5-1 and TRBJ2-7; 7 bases are shared with TRBD1. Germline lookup yields CDR1 SGHRS and CDR2 YFSETQ. The trim removed 4 bases at V and 7 bases at J, leaving 8 bases unmatched. The CDR3 runs 13 residues. CDR3 residues: CASSKDRVGEQYF. CDR3 nucleotide sequence: TGCGCCAGCAGCAAAGACAGGGTAGGGGAGCAGTACTTC.

This clone was seen a few times. The V gene is TRBV4-2, the J gene TRBJ2-5, with D possibly TRBD2 on 5 matching bases. Germline V CDR1 and CDR2: LGHNA, YNFKEQ. The ends were cut back, 5 bases at V and 4 bases at J, with 14 bases in the middle. The CDR3 loop spans 14 amino acids. The CDR3 region is CASSVPGKGETQYF. CDR3 DNA sequence: TGTGCCAGCAGCGTACCGGGAAAGGGAGAGACCCAGTACTTC.